One and the same sample provided the 19 T cell receptor beta chains below, sequenced in a study of blood T cell repertoires in COVID-19. Sequencing used immunoSEQ multiplex PCR; TCRdb keeps in-frame clones, though not all of them. The top ten clones hold approximately 16% of a sample with some 110,000 clones, about four fifths of them seen once. The specimen sequenced was peripheral blood. Source of these receptors: a man aged 60 to 75 with active or convalescent COVID-19.

This clone was seen just once. V gene TRBV19 combines with J gene TRBJ2-5; 12 bases line up with TRBD2. The CDR3 extends over 15 amino acids. The trim removed 5 bases at V and 4 bases at J, leaving 5 bases unmatched. The germline V gene encodes CDR1 LNHDA and CDR2 SQIVND (reference sequence). The CDR3 loop reads CASSWKLAGGETQYF. DNA of the CDR3: TGTGCCAGTAGTTGGAAACTAGCGGGAGGAGAGACCCAGTACTTC.

This clone showed up just a few times. The rearrangement links TRBV29-1 to TRBJ1-4; 9 bases are shared with TRBD1. CDR3 length equals 15 residues. V shed 6 bases, J shed 4 bases, and the junction held 9 bases outside the gene matches. In germline, CDR1 is SQVTM, CDR2 ANQGSEA. The CDR3 region is CSVSWTGALNEKLFF. CDR3 sequence (DNA): TGCAGCGTGTCCTGGACAGGGGCCCTTAATGAAAAACTGTTTTTT.

This rearrangement joins TRBV28 to TRBJ2-7; TRBD1 aligns across 8 bases. Germline assignment: CDR1 MDHEN and CDR2 SYDVKM. The CDR3 contains 16 residues. Unmatched junction bases numbered 14, after V lost 6 bases and J lost 4 bases. The chain's CDR3 is CASRESEAGGWYEQYF. The CDR3 bases are TGTGCCAGCAGGGAGTCCGAGGCAGGGGGCTGGTACGAGCAGTACTTC.

The chain is built from TRBV29-1 and TRBJ2-7, with 7 bases lining up with TRBD1. V lost 6 bases, J lost 1 base, and 9 bases stayed unmatched. The CDR3 runs 14 residues. CDR1 and CDR2 from the germline V gene are SQVTM and ANQGSEA. The CDR3 DNA reads as TGCAGCGTCGAGGGGGCAAGTGGATCCTACGAGCAGTACTTC. It is translated as CSVEGASGSYEQYF.

The chain carries TRBV11-1 and TRBJ2-3; D is uncertain. V lost 2 bases, J lost 2 bases, and 11 bases lay in between. The germline CDR1 and CDR2 sequences are SGHAT and FQDESV (reference sequence). The CDR3 loop spans 15 amino acids. CDR3 loop: CASSLIFADTDTQYF. DNA for the CDR3: TGTGCCAGCAGCTTAATCTTTGCGGACACAGATACGCAGTATTTT. The full variable domain, with the rest looked up from reference TRBV11-1 and TRBJ2-3, is EAEVAQSPRYKITEKSQAVAFWCDPISGHATLYWYRQILGQGPELLVQFQDESVVDDSQLPKDRFSAERLKGVDSTLKIQPAELGDSAMYLCASSLIFADTDTQYFGPGTRLTVL.

The rearrangement joins TRBV7-3 to TRBJ1-1; D gene ambiguous. Between the trimmed V and J ends, which lost 2 bases and 4 bases, there was a span of 8 bases. The CDR3 contains 13 residues. CDR1 is SGHTA and CDR2 is FQGTGA in the germline V gene. The CDR3 sequence: CASSLLKSTEAFF. CDR3 nucleotide sequence: TGTGCCAGCAGCTTATTGAAGAGCACTGAAGCTTTCTTT.

This clone has a handful of counts. The V gene is TRBV21-1, the J gene TRBJ2-7; the tabulated D call, TRBD1, remains unverified against the DNA. TRBV21-1 is noted as a pseudogene. The CDR3 extends over 17 amino acids. The CDR3 sequence is CASSKSDTREEMDEQYF. The DNA for the CDR3 is TGTGCCAGCAGCAAGTCGGACACCCGAGAGGAAATGGACGAGCAGTACTTC.

The chain uses TRBV6-5 and TRBJ2-7, with TRBD1 matching over 12 bases. Germline CDR1 and CDR2: MNHEY and SVGAGI. The V gene end was trimmed by 4 bases and the J gene end by 7 bases; junction bases not matched to a gene: 5. This CDR3 has 14 residues. The CDR3 DNA sequence: TGTGCCAGCAGTTGGGGACAGGGGGCGGGTGAGCAGTACTTC. This gives the protein CASSWGQGAGEQYF.

The gene calls are TRBV7-2 and TRBJ2-1; 12 bases align to TRBD2. Per germline, CDR1 SGHTA and CDR2 FQGNSA. J lost 8 bases, V lost 5 bases, and 4 bases had no gene match. This CDR3 contains 14 residues. This CDR3 reads CASSPTSGSDEQFF. As DNA, the CDR3 is TGTGCCAGCAGCCCGACTAGCGGGAGTGATGAGCAGTTCTTC.

The CDR3 loop is CASSEAAGQGREKLFF. CDR3 bases: TGTGCCAGCAGTGAAGCAGCGGGACAGGGCCGAGAAAAACTGTTTTTT. The rearrangement joins TRBV2 to TRBJ1-4; 9 bases match TRBD1. This CDR3 has 16 amino acids. The V gene's germline CDR1 is SNHLY and CDR2 FYNNEI. With 0 bases clipped from V and 8 bases from J, the junction kept 7 bases outside the gene matches.

The J gene is TRBJ2-7, the V gene TRBV29-1; tentatively, D is TRBD1 (5 bases). This CDR3 is built from 12 residues. Deletions cut 6 bases from V and 3 bases from J, with 12 bases between. Germline CDR1 reads SQVTM; CDR2 reads ANQGSEA. The CDR3 is CSVPLRDYEQYF. Here the CDR3 DNA reads TGCAGCGTCCCCCTCAGGGACTACGAGCAGTACTTC.

This chain joins TRBV2 and TRBJ1-6, with D tentatively TRBD1 (5 bases). CDR1 SNHLY and CDR2 FYNNEI come from the germline V gene. The CDR3 consists of 13 residues. The ends were cut back, 6 bases at V and 15 bases at J, with 18 bases in the middle. The CDR3 loop is CASRAEGLGVLHF. The CDR3, as DNA: TGTGCCAGCAGGGCGGAGGGCCTGGGGGTCCTCCACTTT.

This clone appeared once. This chain links TRBV27 with TRBJ2-7, with D tentatively TRBD1 (6 bases). Germline V gene data show CDR1 as MNHEY and CDR2 as SMNVEV (reference sequence). The CDR3 covers 14 residues. With 8 bases removed from V and 9 bases from J, the gap between germline ends came to 23 bases. The CDR3 DNA follows: TGTGCCAGCGGCCCGAGACAGGATCCAGGGCGGCAGTACTTC. Protein product: CASGPRQDPGRQYF.

This rearrangement joins TRBV28 to TRBJ2-3, with TRBD2 as a possible D gene (6 bases). The CDR3 covers 14 residues. The germline V and J ends were trimmed by 7 bases and 3 bases, with 14 bases remaining between them. Germline V gene sequence: CDR1 MDHEN, CDR2 SYDVKM. The CDR3 sequence is CASKERRVTDTQYF. CDR3 coding DNA: TGTGCCAGCAAGGAACGGAGGGTGACAGATACGCAGTATTTT.

The genes are TRBV11-2 and TRBJ2-1; D might be TRBD2 (5 bases). Germline CDR1 reads SGHAT; CDR2 reads FQNNGV. This CDR3 is 15 amino acids long. Trimming took off 3 bases at V and 5 bases at J, with 14 bases between the two ends. CDR3 bases: TGTGCCAGCAGCTTCAGTACGGGGAAACACAATGAGCAGTTCTTC. Translation gives CASSFSTGKHNEQFF.

This clone has only one observation. This chain joins TRBV5-1 and TRBJ2-5, with D possibly being TRBD1 (5 bases). This CDR3 contains 15 residues. Trimming removed 2 bases at V and 2 bases at J, with 13 bases between. Germline CDR1 SGHRS, CDR2 YFSETQ. The CDR3 region has the DNA TGCGCCAGCAGCTTCGGACAAGCTTCTCAAGAGACCCAGTACTTC. Translating gives CASSFGQASQETQYF.

CDR3 region: CASSLGAGTQYF. CDR3 DNA: TGTGCCAGCAGCTTAGGGGCCGGGACCCAGTACTTC. The rearrangement joins TRBV11-1 to TRBJ2-5; no firm D call. The germline V gene encodes CDR1 SGHAT and CDR2 FQDESV (reference sequence). V was shortened by 1 base and J by 7 bases, with 7 bases between the two germline ends. This CDR3 has 12 amino acids. Full variable domain (outside the CDR3, taken from reference TRBV11-1 and TRBJ2-5): EAEVAQSPRYKITEKSQAVAFWCDPISGHATLYWYRQILGQGPELLVQFQDESVVDDSQLPKDRFSAERLKGVDSTLKIQPAELGDSAMYLCASSLGAGTQYFGPGTRLLVL.

This clone was seen just once. The V gene is TRBV28, the J gene TRBJ1-2; 8 positions match TRBD1. V shed 1 base and J 7 bases; nucleotides not matched to a gene: 5. The germline CDR1 and CDR2 sequences are MDHEN and SYDVKM. This CDR3 has 14 amino acids. In DNA form, the CDR3 reads TGTGCCAGCAGTTTATTAAACAGGGGGATTGGCTACACCTTC. It translates to CASSLLNRGIGYTF.

This chain joins TRBV13 and TRBJ2-2; maybe TRBD1 (6 bases). The CDR3 is 13 amino acids. CDR1 is PRHDT and CDR2 is FYEKMQ in the germline V gene (reference sequence). The V end was cut by 5 bases, the J end by 10 bases, with 14 bases between. The DNA of the CDR3 is TGTGCCAGCAGCCCCAGGGGAATTGAGGAGCTGTTTTTT. It codes for CASSPRGIEELFF. The full variable domain, its missing parts supplied by reference TRBV13 and TRBJ2-2, is AAGVIQSPRHLIKEKRETATLKCYPIPRHDTVYWYQQGPGQDPQFLISFYEKMQSDKGSIPDRFSAQQFSDYHSELNMSSLELGDSALYFCASSPRGIEELFFGEGSRLTVL.